What follows are 25 T cell receptor beta chains derived from one specimen sequenced in a study of human T cells and chemical hapten exposure. Time point of the sample: pre-sensitization, week 0. Treatment meaning: therapeutic diphenylcyclopropenone sensitization with weekly scalp DPC. MiXCR, run by TCRdb on the RACE reads, gives a single entry per CDR3 protein. This sample has tens of thousands of distinct CDR3 sequences, with 9.4% found just once. Specimen: whole blood, collected in connection with sensitization to the hapten diphenylcyclopropenone (DPC). These TCRs come from a woman aged 40 to 55 with alopecia areata. Some clones in this sample may be carry-over from other donors' samples.

This clonotype was found many times. This sequence joins TRBV29-1 and TRBJ2-1; maybe TRBD1 (5 bases). The CDR3 has 13 residues. The germline CDR1 and CDR2 sequences are SQVTM and ANQGSEA. V lost 4 bases to trimming and J lost 7 bases, with 14 bases between them. The chain's CDR3 is CSVVAQGGNEQFF. In DNA form, the CDR3 reads TGCAGCGTTGTGGCGCAGGGTGGTAATGAGCAGTTCTTC.

This clonotype was counted ten times or more. V and J are TRBV7-6 and TRBJ2-2; no clear D. This CDR3 comprises 12 residues. Looked up from germline, CDR1 is SGHVS and CDR2 is FNYEAQ. The germline V and J ends were trimmed by 0 bases and 7 bases, with 3 bases remaining between them. CDR3 protein: CASSLARGELFF. In DNA, the CDR3 is TGTGCCAGCAGCTTAGCACGCGGGGAGCTGTTTTTT.

The chain employs TRBV9 and TRBJ1-1; D might be TRBD1 (5 bases). The CDR3 consists of 12 residues. Per germline, CDR1 SGDLS and CDR2 YYNGEE. V was cut by 3 bases and J by 8 bases, with 11 bases left in between. CDR3 coding DNA: TGTGCCAGCAGCGCTGGGACGGCGGAAGCTTTCTTT. The encoded protein is CASSAGTAEAFF.

This clonotype was seen at least ten times. The gene calls are TRBV7-3 and TRBJ2-2; 9 nucleotides align to TRBD2. J was trimmed by 1 base and V by 6 bases; bases with no gene match: 3. This CDR3 is 15 amino acids long. The germline CDR1 and CDR2 sequences are SGHTA and FQGTGA. The CDR3 spells CASSSGGLNTGELFF. Here the CDR3 DNA reads TGTGCCAGCAGTAGCGGGGGCTTGAACACCGGGGAGCTGTTTTTT.

In this sample, this clonotype turned up many times. This chain links TRBV9 with TRBJ2-1; D is possibly TRBD2 (6 bases). The CDR3 length is 16 residues. The germline V gene encodes CDR1 SGDLS and CDR2 YYNGEE. Trimming removed 3 bases at V and 10 bases at J, with 23 bases between. The CDR3 is CASSAALGGVSQEQFF. CDR3 nucleotides: TGTGCCAGCAGCGCCGCCCTGGGCGGGGTGTCTCAAGAGCAGTTCTTC.

This clonotype was seen at least ten times. The gene calls are TRBV10-3 and TRBJ2-3, with 12 nucleotides matching TRBD2. Germline V CDR1 and CDR2: ENHRY, SYGVKD. The CDR3 length is 16 residues. The ends lost 4 bases at V and 2 bases at J; junction bases unmatched: 4. CDR3 DNA sequence: TGTGCCATCAGTGTGACTAGCGGGGGAGACACAGATACGCAGTATTTT. Its translation is CAISVTSGGDTDTQYF.

This clonotype was detected many times. This chain links TRBV6-6 with TRBJ2-7, with TRBD1 identical over 7 bases. V shed 0 bases, J shed 7 bases, and the junction held 12 bases outside the gene matches. Germline V gene lookup returns CDR1 MNHNY and CDR2 SVGAGI (reference sequence). This CDR3 region has 16 residues. The CDR3, as DNA: TGTGCCAGCAGTTACTCGTTCGAGGGGGCCATAAATGAGCAGTACTTC. Translated, it gives CASSYSFEGAINEQYF.

This clonotype was detected many times. The chain couples TRBV7-9 to TRBJ2-5, with 8 positions matching TRBD1. V lost 6 bases to trimming and J lost 5 bases; unmatched junction nucleotides: 8. This CDR3 has 14 amino acids. Per germline, CDR1 SEHNR and CDR2 FQNEAQ (reference sequence). The CDR3 DNA reads as TGTGCCAGCAGACCGGACAGGGCGGGCGAGACCCAGTACTTC. Its protein product is CASRPDRAGETQYF.

Remarks on this clonotype: This may come from a read error, since a much larger clone is one base off. The chain carries TRBV18 and TRBJ2-5, with unresolved D. The CDR3 is 13 amino acids. Germline V CDR1 and CDR2: KGHSH, LQKENI. The chain's CDR3 is CACSPAMQETQYF. The CDR3 DNA sequence: TGTGCCTGCTCACCAGCGATGCAAGAGACCCAGTACTTC.

This clonotype occurred many times. V gene TRBV29-1 combines with J gene TRBJ1-1; D is uncertain. Trimming left V 8 bases short and J 4 bases short, with 14 bases between. CDR1 is SQVTM and CDR2 is ANQGSEA in the germline V gene. The CDR3 covers 12 residues. The CDR3 nucleotides read TGCAGCCAATACAACGGCGTCACTGAAGCTTTCTTT. Translation gives CSQYNGVTEAFF.

Ten or more counts support this clonotype. CDR3 DNA: TGTGCCAGCTCACCGGGACTAGCGGGGGGGCCAGATGAGCAGTTCTTC. Translation: CASSPGLAGGPDEQFF. The chain employs TRBV6-4 and TRBJ2-1; TRBD2 aligns across 16 bases. Germline values: CDR1 MRHNA, CDR2 SNTAGT. V lost 8 bases to trimming and J lost 8 bases; unmatched junction nucleotides: 9. The CDR3 consists of 16 residues.

This clonotype was seen repeatedly, ten times or more. The chain has TRBV19 and TRBJ1-5; 7 bases are a match to TRBD1. V lost 2 bases and J lost 2; bases outside the gene matches: 0. This CDR3 is built from 14 residues. Germline V gene data show CDR1 as LNHDA and CDR2 as SQIVND (reference sequence). The CDR3 DNA follows: TGTGCCAGTAGTATACAGGGGGGCAATCAGCCCCAGCATTTT. This translates into CASSIQGGNQPQHF.

Many counts were recorded for this clonotype. The V and J genes are TRBV7-2 and TRBJ2-1, with 8 nucleotides matching TRBD2. J lost 4 bases, V lost 5 bases, and 19 bases had no gene match. The CDR3 extends over 19 amino acids. Per germline, CDR1 SGHTA and CDR2 FQGNSA. The CDR3 sequence: CASSPMSPAGANQYNEQFF. CDR3 DNA sequence: TGTGCCAGCAGCCCCATGTCCCCAGCGGGGGCCAACCAATACAATGAGCAGTTCTTC. Full variable domain (remainder filled in from reference TRBV7-2 and TRBJ2-1): GAGVSQSPSNKVTEKGKDVELRCDPISGHTALYWYRQSLGQGLEFLIYFQGNSAPDKSGLPSDRFSAERTGGSVSTLTIQRTQQEDSAVYLCASSPMSPAGANQYNEQFFGPGTRLTVL.

V usage is TRBV3-1 and J usage is TRBJ1-4, with D hard to call. Trimming stripped 2 bases from V and 8 bases from J, with 15 bases between. This CDR3 has 15 amino acids. Germline CDR1 reads LGHDT; CDR2 reads YNNKEL (reference sequence). CDR3 DNA: TGTGCCAGCAGCCAAATGGCAGGCCTTGGGGAAAAACTGTTTTTT. It codes for CASSQMAGLGEKLFF.

This clonotype was recorded at least ten times. V gene TRBV7-9 combines with J gene TRBJ2-7; D gene unclear. This CDR3 region has 17 residues. The V end was cut by 1 base, the J end by 4 bases, with 20 bases between. The germline V gene has CDR1 SEHNR and CDR2 FQNEAQ (reference sequence). CDR3: CASSLVSLIPGLYEQYF. CDR3 DNA: TGTGCCAGCAGCTTAGTTTCCCTCATCCCTGGGTTATACGAGCAGTACTTC.

The table lists this clonotype with many counts. The chain has TRBV6-1 and TRBJ2-3, with D maybe TRBD1 (5 bases). The length of the CDR3 is 15 residues. The germline gives CDR1 MNHNS, CDR2 SASEGT. Trimming took 5 bases from V and 2 from J, leaving 14 bases between them. The CDR3 protein is CASSFRQPDTDTQYF. Written as DNA, the CDR3 is TGTGCCAGCAGTTTTCGACAGCCGGACACAGATACGCAGTATTTT.

V is TRBV29-1 and J is TRBJ2-1; 11 bases map to TRBD2. The CDR3 runs to 14 residues. The V gene's germline CDR1 is SQVTM and CDR2 ANQGSEA. V shed 2 bases and J 8 bases; nucleotides not matched to a gene: 5. The CDR3 loop is CSVESSGGSDEQFF. The CDR3 DNA follows: TGCAGCGTTGAATCTAGCGGGGGGTCGGATGAGCAGTTCTTC.

The J gene is TRBJ2-3, the V gene TRBV5-5; 7 bases agree with TRBD1. Unmatched junction bases numbered 15, after V lost 4 bases and J lost 4 bases. The CDR3 is 17 amino acids. Per germline, CDR1 SGHKS and CDR2 YYEKEE (reference sequence). CDR3 DNA sequence: TGTGCCAGCAGCCAATCCAAGGACAGGTACGGGGCAGATACGCAGTATTTT. It codes for CASSQSKDRYGADTQYF.

This clonotype has at least ten counts. V and J are TRBV5-1 and TRBJ1-1, with TRBD1 as a possible D gene (6 bases). CDR3 length: 15 residues. Germline CDR1 is SGHRS and CDR2 is YFSETQ. V gave up 3 bases and J gave up 5 bases, with 17 bases separating them. The DNA of the CDR3 is TGCGCCAGCAGCTCCGTGGCAGGGGCTCATACTGAAGCTTTCTTT. Translating gives CASSSVAGAHTEAFF.

This clonotype was observed many times. V is TRBV20-1 and J is TRBJ2-1; TRBD2 might be the D (7 bases). The germline V gene has CDR1 DFQATT and CDR2 SNEGSKA (reference sequence). The CDR3 has 16 amino acids. Trimming stripped 7 bases from V and 2 bases from J, with 21 bases between. CDR3 residues: CSVAGAFQKTYNEQFF. The DNA for the CDR3 is TGCAGTGTGGCGGGGGCGTTTCAAAAAACCTACAATGAGCAGTTCTTC.

This clonotype has at least ten counts. The rearrangement links TRBV7-2 to TRBJ1-5; 10 nucleotides agree with TRBD1. V dropped 5 bases and J dropped 9; count of bases not matched to a gene: 7. This CDR3 is built from 14 residues. Per the germline V gene, CDR1 is SGHTA and CDR2 is FQGNSA. CDR3 sequence reads: CASSPLTGGSPQHF. CDR3 bases: TGTGCCAGCAGCCCATTGACAGGGGGCTCGCCCCAGCATTTT.

This clonotype occurred many times. The V gene is TRBV29-1, the J gene TRBJ2-7; D might be TRBD1 (6 bases). Deletions cut 0 bases from V and 3 bases from J, with 30 bases between. The CDR3 sequence is 20 residues long. In germline, CDR1 is SQVTM, CDR2 ANQGSEA. The CDR3 reads CSVEDSNQKNQGRVVYEQYF. The CDR3 DNA reads TGCAGCGTTGAAGATTCGAATCAAAAAAACCAGGGGAGAGTCGTCTACGAGCAGTACTTC.

This clonotype has a count of ten or more. The gene calls are TRBV12-3 or TRBV12-4 and TRBJ2-1; TRBD1 matches 8 bases. There are 16 residues in the CDR3. V lost 6 bases, J lost 6 bases, and 13 bases stayed unmatched. CDR3 sequence (DNA): TGTGCCAGCAGATCACAGGGGGGTGTCTCTCTCAATGAGCAGTTCTTC. Translating gives CASRSQGGVSLNEQFF.

The chain combines TRBV4-1 with TRBJ2-7; 7 bases line up with TRBD2. The J segment lost 0 bases and the V segment lost 1 base, leaving 6 bases of the junction unmatched. The CDR3 has 16 residues. Per the germline V gene, CDR1 is MGHRA and CDR2 is YSYEKL. In DNA form, the CDR3 reads TGCGCCAGCAGCCAAGGTCCGGGGGGAAGCTCCTACGAGCAGTACTTC. This codes for CASSQGPGGSSYEQYF.

This sequence joins TRBV20-1 and TRBJ2-2; 10 nucleotides agree with TRBD1. Per the germline V gene, CDR1 is DFQATT and CDR2 is SNEGSKA (reference sequence). This CDR3 is built from 18 residues. Germline trimming cut 0 bases from V and 2 bases from J; bases unmatched to any gene: 9. In DNA, the CDR3 is TGCAGTGCTAGAGACCTCCGCGGGACAGGGGCTAACACCGGGGAGCTGTTTTTT. It is translated as CSARDLRGTGANTGELFF.